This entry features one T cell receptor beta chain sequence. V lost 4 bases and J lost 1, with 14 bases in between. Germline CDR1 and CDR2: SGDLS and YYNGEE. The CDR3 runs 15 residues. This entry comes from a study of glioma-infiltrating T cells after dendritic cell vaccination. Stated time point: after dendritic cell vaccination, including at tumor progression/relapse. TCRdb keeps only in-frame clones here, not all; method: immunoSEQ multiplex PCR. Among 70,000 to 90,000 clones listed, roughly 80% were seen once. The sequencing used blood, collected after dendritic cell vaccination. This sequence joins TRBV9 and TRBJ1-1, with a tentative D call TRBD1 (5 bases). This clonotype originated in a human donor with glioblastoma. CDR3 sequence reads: CASSPDGQGNTEAFF. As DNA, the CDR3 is TGTGCCAGCAGCCCCGACGGGCAGGGGAACACTGAAGCTTTCTTT.